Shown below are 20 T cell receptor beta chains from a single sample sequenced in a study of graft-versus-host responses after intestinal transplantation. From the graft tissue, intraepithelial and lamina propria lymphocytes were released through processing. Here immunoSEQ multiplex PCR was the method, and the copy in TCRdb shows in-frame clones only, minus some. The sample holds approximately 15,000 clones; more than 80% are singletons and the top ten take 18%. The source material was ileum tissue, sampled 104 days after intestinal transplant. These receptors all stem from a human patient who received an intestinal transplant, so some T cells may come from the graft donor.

The CDR3 bases are TGTGCCAGTAGTATAGGGTGGCCGTTTGCGGAGACCCAGTACTTC. Amino acid sequence: CASSIGWPFAETQYF. This rearrangement joins TRBV19 to TRBJ2-5; D unresolved. Germline loops: CDR1 LNHDA, CDR2 SQIVND (reference sequence). V was pared by 1 base and J by 5 bases, with 14 bases between. The CDR3 is 15 amino acids.

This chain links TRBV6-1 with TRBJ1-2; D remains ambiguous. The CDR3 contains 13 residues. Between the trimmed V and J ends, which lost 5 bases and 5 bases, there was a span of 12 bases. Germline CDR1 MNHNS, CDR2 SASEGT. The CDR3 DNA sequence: TGTGCCAGCAGTTCCGACGGGCGGTATGGCTACACCTTC. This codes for CASSSDGRYGYTF.

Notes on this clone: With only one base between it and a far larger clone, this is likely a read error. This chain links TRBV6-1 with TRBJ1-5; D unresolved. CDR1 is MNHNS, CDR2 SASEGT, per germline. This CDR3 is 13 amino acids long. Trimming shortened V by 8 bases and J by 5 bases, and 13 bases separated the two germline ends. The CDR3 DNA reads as TGTGCCAGCGCGTTGGGTTTCGATCAGCCCCAGCATTTT. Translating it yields CASALGFDQPQHF.

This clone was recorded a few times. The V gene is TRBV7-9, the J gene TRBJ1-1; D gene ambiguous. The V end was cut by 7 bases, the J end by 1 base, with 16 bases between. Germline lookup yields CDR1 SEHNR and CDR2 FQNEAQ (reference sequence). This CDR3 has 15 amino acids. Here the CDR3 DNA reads TGTGCCAGCATCCCTAGCGGGTCGCGGAACACTGAAGCTTTCTTT. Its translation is CASIPSGSRNTEAFF. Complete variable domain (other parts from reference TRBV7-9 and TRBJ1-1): DTGVSQNPRHKITKRGQNVTFRCDPISEHNRLYWYRQTLGQGPEFLTYFQNEAQLEKSRLLSDRFSAERPKGSFSTLEIQRTEQGDSAMYLCASIPSGSRNTEAFFGQGTRLTVV.

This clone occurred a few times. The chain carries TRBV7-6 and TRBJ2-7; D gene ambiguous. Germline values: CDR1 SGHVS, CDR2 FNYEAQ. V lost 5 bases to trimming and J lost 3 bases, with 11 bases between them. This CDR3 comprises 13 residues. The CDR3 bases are TGTGCCAGCAGCGGTGGAAGTCTCTACGAGCAGTACTTC. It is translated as CASSGGSLYEQYF.

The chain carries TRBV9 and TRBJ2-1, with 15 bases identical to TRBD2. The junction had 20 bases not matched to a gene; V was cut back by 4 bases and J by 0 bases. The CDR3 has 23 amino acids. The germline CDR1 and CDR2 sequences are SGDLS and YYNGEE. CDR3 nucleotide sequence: TGTGCCAGCAGCTTAAGACCAGGACTAGCGGGAGGGCGGGGAGAGAGCTCCTACAATGAGCAGTTCTTC. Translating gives CASSLRPGLAGGRGESSYNEQFF.

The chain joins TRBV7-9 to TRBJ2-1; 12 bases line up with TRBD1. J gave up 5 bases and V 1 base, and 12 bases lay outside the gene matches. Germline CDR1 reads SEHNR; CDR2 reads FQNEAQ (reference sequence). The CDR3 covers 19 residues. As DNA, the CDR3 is TGTGCCAGCAGCTTAGGCTTTCCGGGACAGGGGGCCCGACACAATGAGCAGTTCTTC. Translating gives CASSLGFPGQGARHNEQFF.

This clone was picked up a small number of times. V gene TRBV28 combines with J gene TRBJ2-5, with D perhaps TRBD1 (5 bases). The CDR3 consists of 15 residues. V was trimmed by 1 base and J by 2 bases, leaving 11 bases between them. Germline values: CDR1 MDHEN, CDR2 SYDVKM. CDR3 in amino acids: CASSLSRTPQETQYF. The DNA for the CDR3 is TGTGCCAGCAGTTTATCGAGGACACCACAAGAGACCCAGTACTTC.

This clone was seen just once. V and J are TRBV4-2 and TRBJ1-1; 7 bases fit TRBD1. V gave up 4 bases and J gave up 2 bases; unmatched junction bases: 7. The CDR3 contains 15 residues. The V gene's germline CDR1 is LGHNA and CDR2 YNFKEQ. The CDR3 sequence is CASSPAGTANTEAFF. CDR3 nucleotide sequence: TGTGCCAGCAGCCCAGCCGGGACAGCTAACACTGAAGCTTTCTTT.

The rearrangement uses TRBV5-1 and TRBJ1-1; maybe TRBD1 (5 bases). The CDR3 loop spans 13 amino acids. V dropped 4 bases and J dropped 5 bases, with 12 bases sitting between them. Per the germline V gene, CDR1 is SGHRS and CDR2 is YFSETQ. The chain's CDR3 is CASSPRDATEAFF. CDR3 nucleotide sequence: TGCGCCAGCAGCCCACGGGACGCTACTGAAGCTTTCTTT.

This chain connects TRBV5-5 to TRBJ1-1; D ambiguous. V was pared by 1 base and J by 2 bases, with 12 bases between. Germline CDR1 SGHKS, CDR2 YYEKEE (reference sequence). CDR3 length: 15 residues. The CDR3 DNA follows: TGTGCCAGCAGCTTGCCATGGACGTATAACACTGAAGCTTTCTTT. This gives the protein CASSLPWTYNTEAFF.

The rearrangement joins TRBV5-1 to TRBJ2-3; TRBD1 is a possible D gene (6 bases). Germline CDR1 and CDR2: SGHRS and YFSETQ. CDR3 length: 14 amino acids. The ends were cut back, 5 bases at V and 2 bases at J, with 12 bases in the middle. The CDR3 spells CASSSDSLTDTQYF. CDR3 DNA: TGCGCCAGCAGTTCGGACAGCCTCACAGATACGCAGTATTTT.

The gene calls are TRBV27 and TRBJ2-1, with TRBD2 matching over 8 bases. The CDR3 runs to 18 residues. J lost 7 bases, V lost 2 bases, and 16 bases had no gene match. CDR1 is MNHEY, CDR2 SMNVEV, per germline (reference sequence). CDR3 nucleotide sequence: TGTGCCAGCAGTTTAGGCGGTACAAGTAGCGGGACGGGGAATGAGCAGTTCTTC. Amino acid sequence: CASSLGGTSSGTGNEQFF.

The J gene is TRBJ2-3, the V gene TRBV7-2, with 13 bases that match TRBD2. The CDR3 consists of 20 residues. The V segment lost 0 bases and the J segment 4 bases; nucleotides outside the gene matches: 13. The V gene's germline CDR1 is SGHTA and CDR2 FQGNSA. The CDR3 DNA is TGTGCCAGCAGCTTAGCGAGACTAGCGGGAGGCCTTCAGAGTTCAGATACGCAGTATTTT. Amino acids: CASSLARLAGGLQSSDTQYF.

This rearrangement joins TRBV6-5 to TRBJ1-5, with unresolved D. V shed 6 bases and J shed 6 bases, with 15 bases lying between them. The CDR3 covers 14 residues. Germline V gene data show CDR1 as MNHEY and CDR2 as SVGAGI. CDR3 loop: CASSPPKEAQPQHF. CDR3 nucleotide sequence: TGTGCCAGCAGCCCACCGAAGGAGGCTCAGCCCCAGCATTTT.

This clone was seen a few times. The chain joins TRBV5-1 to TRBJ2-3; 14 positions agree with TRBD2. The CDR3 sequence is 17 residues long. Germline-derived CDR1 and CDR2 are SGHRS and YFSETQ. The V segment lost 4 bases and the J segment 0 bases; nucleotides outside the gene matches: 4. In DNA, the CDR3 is TGCGCCAGCAGCGACGGGACTAGCGGGAGTAGCACAGATACGCAGTATTTT. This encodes CASSDGTSGSSTDTQYF.

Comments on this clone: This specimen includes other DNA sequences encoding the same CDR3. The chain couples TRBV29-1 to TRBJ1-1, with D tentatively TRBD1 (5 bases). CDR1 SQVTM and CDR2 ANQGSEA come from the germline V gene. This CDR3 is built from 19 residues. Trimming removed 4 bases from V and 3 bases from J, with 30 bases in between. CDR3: CSVVLRGTGGYLGYTEAFF. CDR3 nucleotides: TGCAGCGTTGTACTCCGGGGCACGGGGGGGTACCTGGGGTACACTGAAGCTTTCTTT.

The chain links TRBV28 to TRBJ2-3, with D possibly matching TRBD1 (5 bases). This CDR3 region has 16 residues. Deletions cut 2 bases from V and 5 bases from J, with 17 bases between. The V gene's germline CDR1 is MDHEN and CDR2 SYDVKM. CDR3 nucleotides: TGTGCCAGCAGTTTAGAGCTACGTCCCCAGGGAGATACGCAGTATTTT. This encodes CASSLELRPQGDTQYF.

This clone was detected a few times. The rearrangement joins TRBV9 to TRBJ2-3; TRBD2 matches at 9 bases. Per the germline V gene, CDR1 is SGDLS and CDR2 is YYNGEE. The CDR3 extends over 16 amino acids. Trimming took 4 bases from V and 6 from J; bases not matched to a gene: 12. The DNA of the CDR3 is TGTGCCAGCAGCTCCCGGACTAGCGTTGGGGGGGATACGCAGTATTTT. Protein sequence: CASSSRTSVGGDTQYF.

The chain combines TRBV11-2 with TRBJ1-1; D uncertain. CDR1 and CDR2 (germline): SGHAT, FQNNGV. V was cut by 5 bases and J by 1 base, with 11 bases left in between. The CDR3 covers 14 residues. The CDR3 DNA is TGTGCCAGCAGCCATAAGGACCGGAACACTGAAGCTTTCTTT. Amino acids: CASSHKDRNTEAFF.